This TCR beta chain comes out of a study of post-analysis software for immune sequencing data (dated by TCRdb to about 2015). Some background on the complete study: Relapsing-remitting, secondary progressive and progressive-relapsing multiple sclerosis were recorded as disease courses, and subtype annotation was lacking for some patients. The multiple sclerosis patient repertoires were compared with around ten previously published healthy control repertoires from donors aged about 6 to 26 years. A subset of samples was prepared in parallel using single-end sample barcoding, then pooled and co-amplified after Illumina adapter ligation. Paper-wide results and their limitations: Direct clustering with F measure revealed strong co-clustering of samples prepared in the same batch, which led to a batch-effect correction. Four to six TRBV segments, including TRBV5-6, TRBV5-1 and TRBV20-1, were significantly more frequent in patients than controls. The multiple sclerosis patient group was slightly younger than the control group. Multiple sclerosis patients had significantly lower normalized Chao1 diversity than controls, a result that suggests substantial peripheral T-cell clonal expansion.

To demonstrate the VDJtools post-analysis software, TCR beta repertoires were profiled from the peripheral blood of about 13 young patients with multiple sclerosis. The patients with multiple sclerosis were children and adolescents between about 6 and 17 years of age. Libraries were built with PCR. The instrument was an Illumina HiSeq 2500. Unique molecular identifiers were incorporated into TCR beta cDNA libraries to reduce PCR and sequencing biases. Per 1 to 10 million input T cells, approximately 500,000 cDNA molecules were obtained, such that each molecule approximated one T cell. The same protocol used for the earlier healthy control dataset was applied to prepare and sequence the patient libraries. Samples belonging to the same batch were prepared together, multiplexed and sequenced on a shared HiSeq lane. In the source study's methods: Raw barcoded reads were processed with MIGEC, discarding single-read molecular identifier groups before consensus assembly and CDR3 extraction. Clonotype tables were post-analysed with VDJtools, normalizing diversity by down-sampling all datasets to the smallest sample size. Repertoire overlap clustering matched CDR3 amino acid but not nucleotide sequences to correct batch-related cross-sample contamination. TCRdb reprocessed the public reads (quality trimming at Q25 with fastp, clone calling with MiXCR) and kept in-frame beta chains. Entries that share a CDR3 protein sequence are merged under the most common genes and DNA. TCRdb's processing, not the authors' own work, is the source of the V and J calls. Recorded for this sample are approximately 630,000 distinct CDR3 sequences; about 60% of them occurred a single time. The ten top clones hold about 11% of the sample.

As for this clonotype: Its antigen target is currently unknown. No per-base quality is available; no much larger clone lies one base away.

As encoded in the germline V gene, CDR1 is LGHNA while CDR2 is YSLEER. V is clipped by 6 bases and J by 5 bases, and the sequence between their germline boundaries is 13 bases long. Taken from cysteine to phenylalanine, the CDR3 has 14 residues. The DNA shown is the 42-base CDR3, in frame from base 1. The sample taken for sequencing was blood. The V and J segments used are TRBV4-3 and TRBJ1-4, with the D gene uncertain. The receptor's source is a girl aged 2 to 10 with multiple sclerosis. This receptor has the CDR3 CASSLGLVNEKLFF. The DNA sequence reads TGCGCCAGCAGTTTGGGCCTAGTCAATGAAAAACTGTTTTTT.